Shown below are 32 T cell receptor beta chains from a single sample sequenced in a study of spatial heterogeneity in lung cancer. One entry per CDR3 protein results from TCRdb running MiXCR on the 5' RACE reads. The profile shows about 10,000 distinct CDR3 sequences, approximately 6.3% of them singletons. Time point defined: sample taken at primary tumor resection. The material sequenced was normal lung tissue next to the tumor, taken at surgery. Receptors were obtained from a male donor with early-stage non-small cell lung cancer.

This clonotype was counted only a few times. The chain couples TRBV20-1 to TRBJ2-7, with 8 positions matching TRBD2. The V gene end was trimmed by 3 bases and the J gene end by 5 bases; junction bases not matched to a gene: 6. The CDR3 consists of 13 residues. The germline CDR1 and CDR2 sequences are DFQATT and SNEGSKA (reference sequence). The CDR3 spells CSARSSGSNEQYF. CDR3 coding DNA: TGCAGTGCTAGGTCCAGCGGGAGCAACGAGCAGTACTTC.

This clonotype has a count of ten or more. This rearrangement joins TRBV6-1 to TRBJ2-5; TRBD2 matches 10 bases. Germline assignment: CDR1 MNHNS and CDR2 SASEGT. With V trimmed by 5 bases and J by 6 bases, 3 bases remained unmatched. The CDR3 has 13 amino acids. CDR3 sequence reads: CASSSGGAKTQYF. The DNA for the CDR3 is TGTGCCAGCAGTAGCGGGGGGGCCAAGACCCAGTACTTC.

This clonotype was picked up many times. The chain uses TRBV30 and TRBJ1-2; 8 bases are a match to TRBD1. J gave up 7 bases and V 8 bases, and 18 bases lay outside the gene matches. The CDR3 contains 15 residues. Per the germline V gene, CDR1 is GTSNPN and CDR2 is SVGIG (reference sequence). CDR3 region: CARMGQGAHFTGYTF. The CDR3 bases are TGTGCCCGCATGGGGCAGGGGGCGCATTTTACTGGCTACACCTTC. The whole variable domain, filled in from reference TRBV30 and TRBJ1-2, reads SQTIHQWPATLVQPVGSPLSLECTVEGTSNPNLYWYRQAAGRGLQLLFYSVGIGQISSEVPQNLSASRPQDRQFILSSKKLLLSDSGFYLCARMGQGAHFTGYTFGSGTRLTVV.

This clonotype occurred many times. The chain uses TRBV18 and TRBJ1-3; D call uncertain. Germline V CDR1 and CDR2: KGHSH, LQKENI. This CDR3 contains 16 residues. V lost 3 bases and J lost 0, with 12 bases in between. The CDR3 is CASSPVDSSSGNTIYF. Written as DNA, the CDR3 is TGTGCCAGCTCACCCGTCGACTCGAGCTCTGGAAACACCATATATTTT.

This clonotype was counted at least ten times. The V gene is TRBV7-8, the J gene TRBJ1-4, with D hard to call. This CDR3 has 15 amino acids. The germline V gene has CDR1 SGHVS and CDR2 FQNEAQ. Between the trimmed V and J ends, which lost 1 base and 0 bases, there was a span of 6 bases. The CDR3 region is CASSLEGATNEKLFF. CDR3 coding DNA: TGTGCCAGCAGCTTAGAGGGCGCAACTAATGAAAAACTGTTTTTT.

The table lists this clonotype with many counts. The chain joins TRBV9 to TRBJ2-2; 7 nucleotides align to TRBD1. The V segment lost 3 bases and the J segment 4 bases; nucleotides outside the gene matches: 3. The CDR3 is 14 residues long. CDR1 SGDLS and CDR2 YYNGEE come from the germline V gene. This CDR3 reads CASSAGTATGELFF. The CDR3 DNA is TGTGCCAGCAGCGCGGGGACAGCCACCGGGGAGCTGTTTTTT.

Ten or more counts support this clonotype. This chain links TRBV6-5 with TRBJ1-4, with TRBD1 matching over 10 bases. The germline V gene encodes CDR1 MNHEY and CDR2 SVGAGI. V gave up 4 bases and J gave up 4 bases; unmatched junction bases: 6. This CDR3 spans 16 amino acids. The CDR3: CASSSRQGAINEKLFF. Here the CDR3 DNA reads TGTGCCAGCAGTTCAAGACAGGGGGCGATTAATGAAAAACTGTTTTTT.

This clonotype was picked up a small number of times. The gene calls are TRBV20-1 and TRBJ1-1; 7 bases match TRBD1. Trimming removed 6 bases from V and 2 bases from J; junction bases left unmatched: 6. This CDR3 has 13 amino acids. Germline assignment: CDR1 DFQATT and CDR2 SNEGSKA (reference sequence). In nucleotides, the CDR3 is TGCAGTGCCAGGAACAGGGGCAACACTGAAGCTTTCTTT. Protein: CSARNRGNTEAFF.

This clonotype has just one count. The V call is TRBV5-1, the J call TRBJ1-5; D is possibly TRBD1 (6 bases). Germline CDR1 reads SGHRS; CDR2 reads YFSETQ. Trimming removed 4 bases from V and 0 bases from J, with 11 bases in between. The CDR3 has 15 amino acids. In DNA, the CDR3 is TGCGCCAGCAGCGAACAAGGGGGTAGCAATCAGCCCCAGCATTTT. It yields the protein CASSEQGGSNQPQHF.

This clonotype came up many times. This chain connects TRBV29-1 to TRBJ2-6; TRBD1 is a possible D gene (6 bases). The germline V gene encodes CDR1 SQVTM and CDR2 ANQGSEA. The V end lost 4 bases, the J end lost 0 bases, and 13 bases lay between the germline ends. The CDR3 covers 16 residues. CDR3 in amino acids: CSVARDTDSGANVLTF. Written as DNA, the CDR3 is TGCAGCGTTGCCCGGGACACGGACTCTGGGGCCAACGTCCTGACTTTC.

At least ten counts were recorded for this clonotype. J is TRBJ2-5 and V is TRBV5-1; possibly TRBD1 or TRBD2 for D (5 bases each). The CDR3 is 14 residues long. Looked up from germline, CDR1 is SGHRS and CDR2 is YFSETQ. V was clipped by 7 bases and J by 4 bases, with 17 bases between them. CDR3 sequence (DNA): TGCGCCAGCGGCACCGGGACCCAACGAGAGACCCAGTACTTC. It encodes CASGTGTQRETQYF. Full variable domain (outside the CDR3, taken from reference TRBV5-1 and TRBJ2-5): KAGVTQTPRYLIKTRGQQVTLSCSPISGHRSVSWYQQTPGQGLQFLFEYFSETQRNKGNFPGRFSGRQFSNSRSEMNVSTLELGDSALYLCASGTGTQRETQYFGPGTRLLVL.

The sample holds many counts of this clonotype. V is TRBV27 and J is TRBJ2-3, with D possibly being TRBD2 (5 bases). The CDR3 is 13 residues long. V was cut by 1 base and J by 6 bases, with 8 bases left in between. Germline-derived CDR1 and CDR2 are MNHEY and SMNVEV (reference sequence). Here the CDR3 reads CASSLYGVDTQYF. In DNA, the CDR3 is TGTGCCAGCAGTTTATACGGGGTCGATACGCAGTATTTT.

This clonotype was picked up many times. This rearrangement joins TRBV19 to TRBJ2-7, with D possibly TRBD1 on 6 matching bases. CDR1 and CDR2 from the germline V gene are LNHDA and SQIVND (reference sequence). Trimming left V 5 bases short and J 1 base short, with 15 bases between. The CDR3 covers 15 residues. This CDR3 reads CASSLGLGTSYEQYF. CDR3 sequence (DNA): TGTGCCAGTAGTCTTGGTCTCGGGACATCCTACGAGCAGTACTTC.

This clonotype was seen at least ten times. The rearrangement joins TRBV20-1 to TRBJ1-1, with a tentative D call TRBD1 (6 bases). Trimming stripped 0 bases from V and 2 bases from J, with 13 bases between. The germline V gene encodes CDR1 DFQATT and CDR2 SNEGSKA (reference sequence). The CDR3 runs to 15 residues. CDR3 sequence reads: CSARDPGAGNTEAFF. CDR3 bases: TGCAGTGCTAGAGATCCGGGGGCGGGAAACACTGAAGCTTTCTTT.

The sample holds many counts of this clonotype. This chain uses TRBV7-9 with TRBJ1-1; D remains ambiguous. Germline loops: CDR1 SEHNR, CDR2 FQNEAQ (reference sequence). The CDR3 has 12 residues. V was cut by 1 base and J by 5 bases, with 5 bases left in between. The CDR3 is CASSLVVTEAFF. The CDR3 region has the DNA TGTGCCAGCAGCTTAGTTGTTACTGAAGCTTTCTTT.

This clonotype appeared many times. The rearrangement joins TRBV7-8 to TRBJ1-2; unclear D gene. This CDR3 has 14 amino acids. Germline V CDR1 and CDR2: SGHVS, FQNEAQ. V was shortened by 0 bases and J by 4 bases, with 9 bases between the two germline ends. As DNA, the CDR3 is TGTGCCAGCAGCTTAGCAGGGATCGGCTATGGCTACACCTTC. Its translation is CASSLAGIGYGYTF.

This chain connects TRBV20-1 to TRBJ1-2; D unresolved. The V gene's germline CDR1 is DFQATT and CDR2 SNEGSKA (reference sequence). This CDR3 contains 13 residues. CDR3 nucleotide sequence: TGCAGCGACGCCTGGACGCCAGGCTATGGCTACACCTTC. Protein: CSDAWTPGYGYTF.

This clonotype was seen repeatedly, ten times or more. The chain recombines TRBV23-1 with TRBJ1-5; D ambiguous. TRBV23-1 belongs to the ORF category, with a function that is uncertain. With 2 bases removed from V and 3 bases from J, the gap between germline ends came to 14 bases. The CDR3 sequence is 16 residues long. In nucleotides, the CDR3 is TGCGCCAGCAGTCAACGCGGACGTCTGGACAATCAGCCCCAGCATTTT. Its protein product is CASSQRGRLDNQPQHF.

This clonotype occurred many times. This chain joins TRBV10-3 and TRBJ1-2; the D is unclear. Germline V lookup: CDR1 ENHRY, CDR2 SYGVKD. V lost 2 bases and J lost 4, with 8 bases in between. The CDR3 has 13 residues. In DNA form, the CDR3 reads TGTGCCATCAGTGAGGACCCTCCCTATGGCTACACCTTC. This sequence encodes CAISEDPPYGYTF.

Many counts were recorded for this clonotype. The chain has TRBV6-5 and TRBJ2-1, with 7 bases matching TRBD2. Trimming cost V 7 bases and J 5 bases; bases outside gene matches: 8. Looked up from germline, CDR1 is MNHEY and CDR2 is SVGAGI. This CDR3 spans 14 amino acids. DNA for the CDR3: TGTGCCAGCATCGGACTAGGGTCACACAATGAGCAGTTCTTC. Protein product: CASIGLGSHNEQFF.

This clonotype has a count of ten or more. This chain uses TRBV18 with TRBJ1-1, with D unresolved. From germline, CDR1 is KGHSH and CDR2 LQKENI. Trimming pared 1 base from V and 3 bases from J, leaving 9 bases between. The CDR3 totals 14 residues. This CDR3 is CASSPQGEDTEAFF. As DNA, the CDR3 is TGTGCCAGCTCACCACAGGGTGAGGACACTGAAGCTTTCTTT.

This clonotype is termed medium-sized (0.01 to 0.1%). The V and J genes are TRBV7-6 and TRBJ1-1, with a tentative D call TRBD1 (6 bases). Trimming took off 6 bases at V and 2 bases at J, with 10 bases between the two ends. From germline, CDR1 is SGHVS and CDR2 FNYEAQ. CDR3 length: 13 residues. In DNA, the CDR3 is TGTGCCAGCAGTTCGGACAGAAACACTGAAGCTTTCTTT. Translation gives CASSSDRNTEAFF.

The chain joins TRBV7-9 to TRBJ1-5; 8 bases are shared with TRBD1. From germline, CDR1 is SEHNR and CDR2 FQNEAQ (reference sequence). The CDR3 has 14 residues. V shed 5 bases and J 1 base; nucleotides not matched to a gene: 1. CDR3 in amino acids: CASSQGASNQPQHF. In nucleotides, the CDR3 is TGTGCCAGCAGCCAGGGGGCAAGCAATCAGCCCCAGCATTTT.

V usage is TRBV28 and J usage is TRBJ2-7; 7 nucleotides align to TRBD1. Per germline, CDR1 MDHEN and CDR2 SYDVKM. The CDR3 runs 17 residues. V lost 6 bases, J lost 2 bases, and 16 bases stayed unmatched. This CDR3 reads CASRGHSDRDRPYEQYF. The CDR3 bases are TGTGCCAGCAGGGGACACTCAGACCGGGACAGACCCTACGAGCAGTACTTC.

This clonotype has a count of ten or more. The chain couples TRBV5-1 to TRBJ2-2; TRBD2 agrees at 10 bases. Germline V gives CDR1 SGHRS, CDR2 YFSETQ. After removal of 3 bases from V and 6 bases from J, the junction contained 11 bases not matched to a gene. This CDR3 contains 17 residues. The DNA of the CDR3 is TGCGCCAGCAGCTCCCCGTTAGAGCGGGGGGGCTCCGGGGAGCTGTTTTTT. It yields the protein CASSSPLERGGSGELFF.

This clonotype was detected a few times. The CDR3: CASSLDPRTQFF. In DNA, the CDR3 is TGTGCCAGCAGCCTGGACCCTCGGACCCAGTTCTTC. This chain connects TRBV6-2 or TRBV6-3 to TRBJ2-1, with D unclear. The V gene's germline CDR1 is MNHEY and CDR2 SVGEGT. CDR3 size: 12 residues. V was cut by 6 bases and J by 13 bases, with 16 bases left in between.

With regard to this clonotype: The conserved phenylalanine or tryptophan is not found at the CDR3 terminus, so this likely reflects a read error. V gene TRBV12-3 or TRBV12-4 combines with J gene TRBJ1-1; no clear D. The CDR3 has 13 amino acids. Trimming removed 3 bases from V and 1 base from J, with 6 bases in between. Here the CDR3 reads CASSFQENTEAFL. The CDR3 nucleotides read TGTGCCAGCAGTTTTCAGGAGAACACTGAAGCTTTCCTT.

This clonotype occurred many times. The CDR3 is CASSYSGGVGRNEQFF. In nucleotides, the CDR3 is TGTGCCAGCAGTTACTCGGGGGGGGTAGGTAGGAATGAGCAGTTCTTC. This chain connects TRBV6-5 to TRBJ2-1, with TRBD2 matching 7 bases. V shed 0 bases, J shed 7 bases, and the junction held 9 bases outside the gene matches. The V gene's germline CDR1 is MNHEY and CDR2 SVGAGI. The CDR3 length is 16 residues.

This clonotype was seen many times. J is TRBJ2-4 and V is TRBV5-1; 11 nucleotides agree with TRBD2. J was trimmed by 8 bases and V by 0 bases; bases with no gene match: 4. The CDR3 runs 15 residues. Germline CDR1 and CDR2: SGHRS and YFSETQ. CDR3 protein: CASSLDTSGGDIQYF. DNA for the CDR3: TGCGCCAGCAGCTTGGATACTAGCGGGGGAGACATTCAGTACTTC.

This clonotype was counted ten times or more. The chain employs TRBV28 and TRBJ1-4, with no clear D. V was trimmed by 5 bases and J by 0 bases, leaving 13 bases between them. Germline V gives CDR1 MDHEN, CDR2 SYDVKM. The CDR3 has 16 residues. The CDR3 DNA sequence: TGTGCCAGCAGTGTACACTCCGCTGCAACTAATGAAAAACTGTTTTTT. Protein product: CASSVHSAATNEKLFF.

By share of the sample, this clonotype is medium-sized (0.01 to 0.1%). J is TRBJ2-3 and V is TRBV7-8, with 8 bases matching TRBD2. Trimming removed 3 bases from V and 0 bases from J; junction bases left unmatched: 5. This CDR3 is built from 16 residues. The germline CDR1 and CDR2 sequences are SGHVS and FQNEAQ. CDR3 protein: CASSFRVAGSTDTQYF. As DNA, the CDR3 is TGTGCCAGCAGCTTCCGGGTAGCGGGGAGCACAGATACGCAGTATTTT.

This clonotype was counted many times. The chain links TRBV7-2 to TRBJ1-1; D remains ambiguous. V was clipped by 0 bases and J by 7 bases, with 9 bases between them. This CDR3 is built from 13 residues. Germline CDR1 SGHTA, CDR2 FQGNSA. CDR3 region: CASSLATAIEAFF. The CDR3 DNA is TGTGCCAGCAGCTTAGCCACAGCGATTGAAGCTTTCTTT.